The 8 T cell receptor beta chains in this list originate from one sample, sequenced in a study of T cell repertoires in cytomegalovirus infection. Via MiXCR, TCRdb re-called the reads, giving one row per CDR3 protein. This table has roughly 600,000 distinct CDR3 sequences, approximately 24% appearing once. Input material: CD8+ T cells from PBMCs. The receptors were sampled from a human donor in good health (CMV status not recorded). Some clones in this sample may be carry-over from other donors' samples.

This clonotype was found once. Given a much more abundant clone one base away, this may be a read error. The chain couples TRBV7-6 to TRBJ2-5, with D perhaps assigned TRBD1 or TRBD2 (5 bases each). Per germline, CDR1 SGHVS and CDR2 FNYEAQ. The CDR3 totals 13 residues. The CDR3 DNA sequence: TGTGTCAGCATGGGACGGAACCAAGAGACCCAGTACTTC. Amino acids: CVSMGRNQETQYF.

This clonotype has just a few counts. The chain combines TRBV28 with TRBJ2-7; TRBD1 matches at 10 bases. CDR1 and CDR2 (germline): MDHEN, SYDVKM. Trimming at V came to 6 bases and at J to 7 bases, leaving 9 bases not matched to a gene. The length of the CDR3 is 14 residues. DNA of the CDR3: TGTGCCAGCAGCCCCGGGACAGGGGATTGGGAGCAGTACGTC. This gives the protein CASSPGTGDWEQYV.

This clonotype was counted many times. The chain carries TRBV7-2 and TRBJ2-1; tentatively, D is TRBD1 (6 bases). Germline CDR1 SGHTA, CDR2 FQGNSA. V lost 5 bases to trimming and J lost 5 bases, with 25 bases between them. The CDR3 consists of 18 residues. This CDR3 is CASSLGTDLGWDNNEQFF. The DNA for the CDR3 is TGTGCCAGCAGCCTGGGGACGGACCTAGGGTGGGACAACAATGAGCAGTTCTTC.

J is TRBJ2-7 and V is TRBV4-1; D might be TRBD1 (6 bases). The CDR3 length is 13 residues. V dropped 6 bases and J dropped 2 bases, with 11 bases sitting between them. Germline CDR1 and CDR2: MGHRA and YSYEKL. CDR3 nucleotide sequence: TGCGCCAGCAGTCACGGACAGACCTACGAGCAGTACTTC. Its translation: CASSHGQTYEQYF.

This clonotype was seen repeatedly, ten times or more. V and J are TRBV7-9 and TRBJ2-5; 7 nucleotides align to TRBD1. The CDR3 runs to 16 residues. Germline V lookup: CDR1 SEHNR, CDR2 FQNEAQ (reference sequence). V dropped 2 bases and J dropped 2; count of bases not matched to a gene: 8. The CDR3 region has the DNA TGTGCCAGCAGCTTAACGTCGGGACAGAAGCAAGAGACCCAGTACTTC. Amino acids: CASSLTSGQKQETQYF. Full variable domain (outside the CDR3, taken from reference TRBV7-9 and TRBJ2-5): DTGVSQNPRHKITKRGQNVTFRCDPISEHNRLYWYRQTLGQGPEFLTYFQNEAQLEKSRLLSDRFSAERPKGSFSTLEIQRTEQGDSAMYLCASSLTSGQKQETQYFGPGTRLLVL.

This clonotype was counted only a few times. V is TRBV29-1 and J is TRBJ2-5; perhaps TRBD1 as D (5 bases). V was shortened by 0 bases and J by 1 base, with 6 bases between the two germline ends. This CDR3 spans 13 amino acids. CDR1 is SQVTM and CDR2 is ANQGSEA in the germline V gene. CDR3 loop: CSVEDRGQETQYF. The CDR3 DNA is TGCAGCGTTGAAGATAGGGGCCAAGAGACCCAGTACTTC.

CDR3 nucleotide sequence: TGTGCCAGCAGTTTCCGTTGGGACAGGAGCTCCTACGAGCAGTACTTC. Protein sequence: CASSFRWDRSSYEQYF. The chain links TRBV6-5 to TRBJ2-7, with 8 bases that match TRBD1. V shed 4 bases and J 0 bases; nucleotides not matched to a gene: 8. The CDR3 has 16 residues. CDR1 is MNHEY and CDR2 is SVGAGI in the germline V gene.

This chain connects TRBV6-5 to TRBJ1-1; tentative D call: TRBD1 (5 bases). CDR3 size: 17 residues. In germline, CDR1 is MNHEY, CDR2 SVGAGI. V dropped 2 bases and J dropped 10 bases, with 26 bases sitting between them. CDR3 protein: CASSYRPGDWRTHGAFF. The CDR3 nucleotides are TGTGCCAGCAGTTACCGGCCGGGGGACTGGAGGACCCATGGAGCTTTCTTT.